One TCR beta chain is described in this entry. The sample originates from a study of shared clonotypes between healthy human individuals. Looked up from germline, CDR1 is MDHEN and CDR2 is SYDVKM. V was pared by 7 bases and J by 1 base, with 11 bases between. The CDR3 spans 14 residues. Using immunoSEQ multiplex PCR, the repertoire was profiled, and TCRdb retains in-frame clones only, with some absent. The repertoire holds fewer than 550,000 clones, about 75% seen once, with approximately 13% in the top ten. This chain uses TRBV28 with TRBJ2-1, with D possibly being TRBD1 (7 bases). The sequence derives from a woman in her thirties or forties in good health. Some clones in this sample may be carry-over from other donors' samples. The sequencing input was PBMCs. CDR3 region: CASIAGGSYNEQFF. The CDR3 coding sequence is TGTGCCAGCATAGCAGGGGGGTCCTACAATGAGCAGTTCTTC.